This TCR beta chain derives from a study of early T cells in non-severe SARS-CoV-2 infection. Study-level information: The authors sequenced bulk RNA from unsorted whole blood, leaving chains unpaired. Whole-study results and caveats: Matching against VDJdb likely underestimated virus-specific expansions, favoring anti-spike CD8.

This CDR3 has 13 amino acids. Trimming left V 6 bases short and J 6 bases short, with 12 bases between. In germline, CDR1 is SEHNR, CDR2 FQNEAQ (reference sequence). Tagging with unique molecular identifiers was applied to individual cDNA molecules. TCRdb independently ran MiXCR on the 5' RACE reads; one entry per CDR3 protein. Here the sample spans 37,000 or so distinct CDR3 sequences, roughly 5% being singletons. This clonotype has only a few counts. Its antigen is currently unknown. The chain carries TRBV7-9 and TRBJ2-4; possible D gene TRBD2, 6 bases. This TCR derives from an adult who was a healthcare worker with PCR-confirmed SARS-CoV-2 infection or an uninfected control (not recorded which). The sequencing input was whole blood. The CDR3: CASRRDSSNIQYF. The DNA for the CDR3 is TGTGCCAGCAGAAGGGACTCTTCAAACATTCAGTACTTC.